The rows below give T cell receptor beta chains drawn from one sample of a study of Graves' ophthalmopathy and Graves' hyperthyroidism. TCRdb redid the calling of the multiplex PCR reads with MiXCR, one entry per CDR3 protein. The data contain about 740,000 distinct CDR3 sequences, roughly 40% of them seen just once; the ten biggest clones take up about 40%. Material for sequencing was peripheral blood. The receptors derive from an adult man with Graves' ophthalmopathy. CDR3s include the opening cysteine and the closing phenylalanine or tryptophan. A D gene is named only where the DNA matches it firmly. A row's size may be missing; if present it is once, few, many or a size class.

NA	NA	TRBV5-4	TRBJ1-6	TGTGCCAGCAGCTTGAGAGGTGGAGGGGGGATGTCACCCCTCCACTTT	CASSLRGGGGMSPLHF
NA	few	TRBV5-4	TRBJ1-2	TGTGCCAGCAGCGGACCGGTGGATGGCTACACCTTC	CASSGPVDGYTF
NA	NA	TRBV15	TRBJ1-2	TGTGCCACCAGCAGAGGTTCCCGCCTTAACTATGGCTACACCTTC	CATSRGSRLNYGYTF
NA	NA	TRBV6-5	TRBJ2-5	TGTGCCAGCAGTTATTCCGGTGGGCTGGAAGAGACCCAGTACTTC	CASSYSGGLEETQYF
NA	NA	TRBV10-3	TRBJ1-3	TGTGCCATCAATATACAGGGAAACACCATATATTTT	CAINIQGNTIYF
NA	few	TRBV7-3	TRBJ2-2	TGTGCCAGCAGCTTATTTCCCGAGAACACCGGGGAGCTGTTTTTT	CASSLFPENTGELFF
NA	once	TRBV29-1	TRBJ1-1	TGCAGCGTTGAAACCCGCGGGAGGGACAATGAGCAGTTCTTT	CSVETRGRDNEQFF
TRBD2	many	TRBV7-9	TRBJ2-5	TGTGCCAGCAGCATAGCGGGGGGGCGAGAGACCCAGTACTTC	CASSIAGGRETQYF
TRBD1	NA	TRBV7-9	TRBJ1-1	TGTGCCAGCTCACCAGGACAGGGACTAGCTTTCTTT	CASSPGQGLAFF
TRBD1	NA	TRBV12-3/TRBV12-4	TRBJ1-3	TGTGCCAGCAGTGACGGACAGGGAGGGGACACCGTATATTTT	CASSDGQGGDTVYF
NA	NA	TRBV12-3/TRBV12-4	TRBJ1-2	TGTGCCAGCACCTCCGGGGTCCTTAACTATGGCTACACCTTC	CASTSGVLNYGYTF
TRBD1	NA	TRBV7-8	TRBJ2-6	TGTGCCAGCAGCTTAGTAGGAACTCTTGGGCGGACAGGGTTGTCGCCTGGGGCCAACGTCCTGACTTTC	CASSLVGTLGRTGLSPGANVLTF
NA	NA	TRBV20-1	TRBJ2-3	TGCAGTGCTAGACCCTTAGGTACCCGCACAGATACGCAGTATTTT	CSARPLGTRTDTQYF
NA	NA	TRBV7-9	TRBJ2-7	TGTGCCAGCAGCCAAGGCAGTGCTACCTACGAGCAGTACTTC	CASSQGSATYEQYF
NA	NA	TRBV2	TRBJ2-6	TGTGCCAGCAGTGAAACGGGGGCCAACGTCCTGACTTTC	CASSETGANVLTF
NA	NA	TRBV7-9	TRBJ2-7	TGTGCCAGCAGCGTTCACGGGAACCACGAGCAGTACTTC	CASSVHGNHEQYF
NA	NA	TRBV7-9	TRBJ1-5	TGTGCCAGCAGCCAAGTAAGGAGTCAGCCCCAGCATTTT	CASSQVRSQPQHF
NA	NA	TRBV6-6	TRBJ1-1	TGTGCCAGCTGGTCTCCTAGGACGGGAAACACTGAAGCTTTCTTT	CASWSPRTGNTEAFF
TRBD1	NA	TRBV15	TRBJ1-2	TGTGCCACCAGCAGAGTGAGGCGGGACAGGGAGAACTATGGCTACACCTTC	CATSRVRRDRENYGYTF
TRBD2	NA	TRBV7-9	TRBJ2-5	TGTGCCTGGAGTGTACCATGGACTAGCGGGCAAGAGACCCAGTACTTC	CAWSVPWTSGQETQYF
TRBD1	NA	TRBV15	TRBJ2-7	TGTGCCACCAGCAGAGCCGGGACAGGCCAAGAGCAGTACTTC	CATSRAGTGQEQYF
NA	many	TRBV29-1	TRBJ2-5	TGCAGCGTTGAGCAGTTCCAAGAGACCCAGTACTTC	CSVEQFQETQYF
NA	NA	TRBV19	TRBJ1-3	TGTGCCAGTAGTATTCCGGGATCCTCTGGAAACACCATATATTTT	CASSIPGSSGNTIYF
NA	NA	TRBV5-1	TRBJ2-7	TGCGCCAGCAGCTTGGATCCCTCTAGGGATGCCGAGCAGTACTTC	CASSLDPSRDAEQYF
NA	NA	TRBV6-1	TRBJ1-6	TGTGCCAGCAGTTACTCCTCGCAGAATTCACCCCTCCACTTT	CASSYSSQNSPLHF
TRBD1	NA	TRBV5-8	TRBJ1-2	TGTGCCAGCAGCTTGGGGGACAGTATTGGCTACACCTTC	CASSLGDSIGYTF
TRBD2	NA	TRBV2	TRBJ2-7	TGTGCCAGCAGTGGGTTGGCTAGCGGGAGAGGCGAGCAGTACTTC	CASSGLASGRGEQYF
NA	NA	TRBV7-9	TRBJ1-1	TGTGCCAGCAGCGACGGCGGATACCAAGCTTTCTTT	CASSDGGYQAFF
TRBD1	many	TRBV19	TRBJ2-5	TGTGCCAGTAGTATCTCAGGGGGAAGTGAGACCCAGTACTTC	CASSISGGSETQYF
TRBD1	few	TRBV12-3/TRBV12-4	TRBJ1-2	TGTGCCAGCAGCCATCGACTACAGGGGGCGCGGGCCTCTGGCTACACCTTC	CASSHRLQGARASGYTF
NA	NA	TRBV5-1	TRBJ2-7	TGCGCCAGCAGCTTGGGGGAAGGAGGCTACGAGCAGTACTTC	CASSLGEGGYEQYF
NA	NA	TRBV14	TRBJ2-7	TGTGCCAGCAGTCCGAACAGGGCCTCGTTCTACGAGCAGTACTTC	CASSPNRASFYEQYF
TRBD1	once	TRBV10-3	TRBJ1-4	TGTGCCAGCGCGGGACAGGGTCCAAAACTGTTTTTT	CASAGQGPKLFF
TRBD1	NA	TRBV10-3	TRBJ2-7	TGTGCCATCAGTCTGACAGGGTCCTCCTACGAGCAGTACTTC	CAISLTGSSYEQYF
NA	many	TRBV10-3	TRBJ1-1	TGTGCCAGCAAGGTGGCGCGGAACACTGAAGCTTTCTTT	CASKVARNTEAFF
TRBD1	NA	TRBV29-1	TRBJ2-5	TGCAGCGTTCAGACAGGGGGGCTTTATCTGACCCAGTACTTC	CSVQTGGLYLTQYF
TRBD2	many	TRBV15	TRBJ2-2	TGTGCCACCAGCAGAGATGGACTAGCGGACGCGAACACCGGGGAGCTGTTTTTT	CATSRDGLADANTGELFF
NA	NA	TRBV9	TRBJ1-3	TGTGCCAGCAGCAGAGCTAGGGACACCATATATTTT	CASSRARDTIYF
NA	NA	TRBV20-1	TRBJ2-1	TGCAGTGCTAAACGAGGGGCTCTCAAATACAATGAGCAGTTCTTC	CSAKRGALKYNEQFF
NA	NA	TRBV2	TRBJ2-7	TGTGCCAGCAGTGGATCCTCCGGGACTCCTGGCTTC	CASSGSSGTPGF
NA	many	TRBV20-1	TRBJ1-2	TGCAGTGCTAGTCCCAGGGGAACCTCGGGCTATGGCTACACCTTC	CSASPRGTSGYGYTF
NA	once	TRBV6-1	TRBJ1-4	TGTGCCAGCAGCCAAGATCTAGGGAGGGAAAAACTGTTTTTT	CASSQDLGREKLFF
TRBD1	few	TRBV20-1	TRBJ2-7	TGCAGTGCTCAGGACAGGGGGGCCTACGAGCAGTACTTC	CSAQDRGAYEQYF
TRBD1	few	TRBV5-4	TRBJ2-7	TGTGCCAGTAGTATTGAGACAGGGCCCGACGAGCAGTACTTC	CASSIETGPDEQYF
NA	NA	TRBV29-1	TRBJ2-5	TGCAGCACCGGACAGACACCCTTCCAAGAGACCCAGTACTTC	CSTGQTPFQETQYF
TRBD1	NA	TRBV10-3	TRBJ1-3	TGTGCCATCAGGACGGACAGGGGAGAGACCATATATTTT	CAIRTDRGETIYF
NA	NA	TRBV19	TRBJ1-2	TGTGCCAGTAGTATAACCGACTATGGCTACACCTTC	CASSITDYGYTF
NA	NA	TRBV5-4	TRBJ1-2	TGCGCCAGCAGCCAAGATATTCAGGGTCGGAATGGCTACACCTTC	CASSQDIQGRNGYTF